The present T cell receptor (beta chain) was sequenced within a study of tumor-infiltrating lymphocytes in localized non-small cell lung cancer. Study summary: Resected tumor was paired with non-adjacent uninvolved lung from the same patient. Study observations and caveats: Tumor T-cell fraction from TCR sequencing was not associated with recurrence-free survival (p = 0.61). Immunotypes IM1 and IM2 had similar TCR-derived T-cell fractions. Only some patients had TCR sequencing, depending on available tissue.

The CDR3 is 17 amino acids. Trimming removed 0 bases from V and 3 bases from J; junction bases left unmatched: 9. CDR1 LGHNA and CDR2 YSLEER come from the germline V gene. This clone was counted once. What it recognizes is unknown. Produced via immunoSEQ multiplex PCR; TCRdb's table is partial and in-frame only. The sample shows approximately 17,000 clones, approximately 79% of them seen only once. The sequence was collected from a human donor with non-small cell lung cancer. This rearrangement joins TRBV4-3 to TRBJ2-5; the match to TRBD1 covers 8 bases. Sequenced input: lung tumor tissue. The CDR3 loop reads CASSQDLVTGVEETQYF. In DNA, the CDR3 is TGCGCCAGCAGCCAAGATTTGGTGACAGGGGTGGAAGAGACCCAGTACTTC.